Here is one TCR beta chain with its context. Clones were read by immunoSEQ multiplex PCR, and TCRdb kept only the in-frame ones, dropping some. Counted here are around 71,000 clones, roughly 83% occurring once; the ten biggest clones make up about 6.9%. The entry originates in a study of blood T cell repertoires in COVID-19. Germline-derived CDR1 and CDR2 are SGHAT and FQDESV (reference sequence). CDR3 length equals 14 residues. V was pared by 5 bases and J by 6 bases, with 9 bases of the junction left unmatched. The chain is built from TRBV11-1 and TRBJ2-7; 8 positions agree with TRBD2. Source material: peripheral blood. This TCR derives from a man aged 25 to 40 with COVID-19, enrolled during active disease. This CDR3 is CASSPPGGRSEQYF. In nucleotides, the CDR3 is TGTGCCAGCAGCCCTCCGGGGGGGAGAAGCGAGCAGTACTTC.